The 20 T cell receptor beta chains below all came from one sample that was sequenced in a study of T-cell reconstitution after alpha-beta-depleted transplantation in children. Study-wide findings and caveats: By one year post-transplant, T-cell counts and diversity largely arose from T cells that were newly produced.

Preparation of the TCRbeta library used unique molecular identifiers. Via MiXCR, TCRdb re-called the PCR reads, giving one row per CDR3 protein. The repertoire holds fewer than 350,000 distinct CDR3 sequences, with approximately 7.3% as singletons. These receptors are not linked to any known antigen. The sample here was peripheral blood, taken 360 days after TCRalphabeta/CD19-depleted stem cell transplant. The receptors shown here come from a female patient between 2 and 15 years old who had a stem cell transplant for Fanconi anemia, so the T cells may come from the graft donor.

This clonotype was observed at least ten times. The chain is built from TRBV12-3 or TRBV12-4 and TRBJ1-1; D is possibly TRBD1 (6 bases). The CDR3 totals 13 residues. The V end lost 3 bases, the J end lost 8 bases, and 13 bases lay between the germline ends. DNA of the CDR3: TGTGCCAGCAGTTTTTCGCCCGGGACAGAAGCTTTCTTT. It is translated as CASSFSPGTEAFF.

This clonotype was detected many times. The chain combines TRBV20-1 with TRBJ2-7, with D unclear. V lost 6 bases and J lost 5, with 14 bases in between. The germline V gene encodes CDR1 DFQATT and CDR2 SNEGSKA (reference sequence). This CDR3 spans 12 amino acids. DNA of the CDR3: TGCAGTGCGAGATGGGGTTCCGACGAGCAGTACTTC. As protein: CSARWGSDEQYF.

This clonotype showed up many times. The chain combines TRBV7-8 with TRBJ1-1; the D is unclear. Germline V lookup: CDR1 SGHVS, CDR2 FQNEAQ. The CDR3 totals 12 residues. V was trimmed by 3 bases and J by 5 bases, leaving 7 bases between them. DNA of the CDR3: TGTGCCAGCAGCTTGGGTTGGACTGAAGCTTTCTTT. This codes for CASSLGWTEAFF. The whole variable domain, remainder taken from reference TRBV7-8 and TRBJ1-1, is GAGVSQSPRYKVAKRGQDVALRCDPISGHVSLFWYQQALGQGPEFLTYFQNEAQLDKSGLPSDRFFAERPEGSVSTLKIQRTQQEDSAVYLCASSLGWTEAFFGQGTRLTVV.

This clonotype has ten or more counts. This chain joins TRBV20-1 and TRBJ1-5; tentatively, D is TRBD1 (5 bases). The CDR3 extends over 16 amino acids. Trimming stripped 3 bases from V and 1 base from J, with 16 bases between. The germline V gene encodes CDR1 DFQATT and CDR2 SNEGSKA (reference sequence). CDR3 in DNA: TGCAGTGCTAGGGTACTTGTCCGGGACAGCAATCAGCCCCAGCATTTT. Translated, it gives CSARVLVRDSNQPQHF.

This chain uses TRBV18 with TRBJ2-5, with D perhaps matching TRBD1 (6 bases). The germline V gene has CDR1 KGHSH and CDR2 LQKENI. The CDR3 is 14 residues long. Trimming removed 5 bases at V and 2 bases at J, with 12 bases between. DNA of the CDR3: TGTGCCAGCTCAAAGGGGGTCAAGCAAGAGACCCAGTACTTC. It specifies CASSKGVKQETQYF.

Ten or more counts support this clonotype. The chain uses TRBV5-1 and TRBJ2-5; D unresolved. CDR1 is SGHRS, CDR2 YFSETQ, per germline. Trimming pared 2 bases from V and 1 base from J, leaving 15 bases between. CDR3 length equals 16 residues. CDR3 sequence: CASSLAPETSQETQYF. DNA for the CDR3: TGCGCCAGCAGCTTAGCACCCGAGACATCCCAAGAGACCCAGTACTTC.

This clonotype was observed many times. The chain carries TRBV6-5 and TRBJ1-3; D not certain. The CDR3 spans 13 residues. The V and J ends lost 2 bases and 3 bases respectively, with 5 bases between them. The germline CDR1 and CDR2 sequences are MNHEY and SVGAGI. DNA of the CDR3: TGTGCCAGCAGTTACAGGGTTGGAAACACCATATATTTT. Its translation is CASSYRVGNTIYF.

This clonotype was detected ten times or more. The chain links TRBV5-1 to TRBJ2-1; weak D call: TRBD1 (5 bases). The length of the CDR3 is 12 residues. Germline values: CDR1 SGHRS, CDR2 YFSETQ. Trimming cost V 3 bases and J 6 bases, with 7 bases left between them. CDR3 sequence reads: CASSWGLNEQFF. The CDR3 DNA reads TGCGCCAGCAGCTGGGGCCTCAATGAGCAGTTCTTC.

At least ten counts were recorded for this clonotype. The gene calls are TRBV5-1 and TRBJ2-5; 7 bases align to TRBD2. The V segment lost 3 bases and the J segment 1 base; nucleotides outside the gene matches: 6. CDR1 is SGHRS and CDR2 is YFSETQ in the germline V gene. The CDR3 contains 15 residues. Written as DNA, the CDR3 is TGCGCCAGCAGCTCCAATCTAGCGGTCCAAGAGACCCAGTACTTC. Residues: CASSSNLAVQETQYF.

This chain connects TRBV10-3 to TRBJ1-5; 8 bases agree with TRBD1. There are 12 residues in the CDR3. The junction had 4 bases not matched to a gene; V was cut back by 9 bases and J by 6 bases. Germline CDR1 and CDR2: ENHRY and SYGVKD. CDR3 bases: TGTGCCATTTCGCAGGGGGCTCAGCCCCAGCATTTT. It codes for CAISQGAQPQHF.

This clonotype was counted ten times or more. The rearrangement uses TRBV12-3 or TRBV12-4 and TRBJ2-1; either TRBD1 or TRBD2 may fit D (5 bases each). The CDR3 has 14 residues. V lost 6 bases to trimming and J lost 5 bases, with 14 bases between them. CDR3 DNA: TGTGCCAGCAGGATGCCTAGAGGGGACAATGAGCAGTTCTTC. Translation: CASRMPRGDNEQFF.

The gene calls are TRBV7-3 and TRBJ2-7; a possible D gene is TRBD1 (6 bases). The V gene lost 2 bases and the J gene lost 2 bases, with 22 bases spanning the gap. In germline, CDR1 is SGHTA, CDR2 FQGTGA. This CDR3 region has 18 residues. CDR3 amino acids: CASSLRLTPRDIPYEQYF. CDR3 DNA sequence: TGTGCCAGCAGCTTACGTTTGACCCCCCGGGACATCCCCTACGAGCAGTACTTC.

This clonotype showed up many times. The rearrangement uses TRBV15 and TRBJ2-7; D unclear. The V gene lost 0 bases and the J gene lost 1 base, with 16 bases spanning the gap. The CDR3 has 17 residues. Germline V gene data show CDR1 as LNHNV and CDR2 as YYDKDF (reference sequence). CDR3 sequence (DNA): TGTGCCACCAGCAGAGATAAAGCCTTAAAAAGTTCCTACGAGCAGTACGTC. Translated, it gives CATSRDKALKSSYEQYV.

This clonotype has just a few counts. The CDR3 is CSAREARGTEAFF. The CDR3, as DNA: TGCAGTGCTAGAGAGGCGCGAGGAACTGAAGCTTTCTTT. V is TRBV20-1 and J is TRBJ1-1; D unresolved. The germline V and J ends were trimmed by 0 bases and 5 bases, with 10 bases remaining between them. The germline V gene encodes CDR1 DFQATT and CDR2 SNEGSKA (reference sequence). This CDR3 contains 13 residues.

This clonotype has only a few counts. The V call is TRBV7-9, the J call TRBJ2-5; TRBD2 matches at 16 bases. This CDR3 contains 17 residues. Germline CDR1 and CDR2: SEHNR and FQNEAQ (reference sequence). V shed 5 bases, J shed 2 bases, and the junction held 5 bases outside the gene matches. CDR3 nucleotides: TGTGCCAGCAGCCCGGGACTAGCGGGGGGGCATCAAGAGACCCAGTACTTC. It yields the protein CASSPGLAGGHQETQYF.

In this sample, this clonotype turned up a few times. The chain uses TRBV6-2 or TRBV6-3 and TRBJ1-5; D is uncertain. There are 16 residues in the CDR3. Trimming took off 0 bases at V and 4 bases at J, with 13 bases between the two ends. CDR1 and CDR2 from the germline V gene are MNHEY and SVGEGT. As DNA, the CDR3 is TGTGCCAGCAGTTACTCGCCAGCGGCCTCTAATCAGCCCCAGCATTTT. It is translated as CASSYSPAASNQPQHF.

This clonotype was counted many times. V usage is TRBV5-1 and J usage is TRBJ2-7; D is possibly TRBD1 or TRBD2 (5 bases each). This CDR3 has 12 amino acids. Germline CDR1 reads SGHRS; CDR2 reads YFSETQ. The ends were cut back, 3 bases at V and 5 bases at J, with 9 bases in the middle. The chain's CDR3 is CASSWDPHEQYF. CDR3 nucleotides: TGCGCCAGCAGCTGGGACCCCCACGAGCAGTACTTC. The variable domain in full, with the rest retrieved from reference TRBV5-1 and TRBJ2-7, is KAGVTQTPRYLIKTRGQQVTLSCSPISGHRSVSWYQQTPGQGLQFLFEYFSETQRNKGNFPGRFSGRQFSNSRSEMNVSTLELGDSALYLCASSWDPHEQYFGPGTRLTVT.

There are many counts of this clonotype. V is TRBV12-3 or TRBV12-4 and J is TRBJ1-5, with a weak D call TRBD1 (6 bases). This CDR3 has 13 residues. V gave up 6 bases and J gave up 2 bases, with 8 bases separating them. This CDR3 reads CASRKGGNQPQHF. In DNA form, the CDR3 reads TGTGCCAGCAGGAAGGGGGGCAATCAGCCCCAGCATTTT.

Here the CDR3 DNA reads TGTGCCAGCAGCTTAGTGCTGACACGAAATGAGCAGTTCTTC. Translation: CASSLVLTRNEQFF. This chain uses TRBV7-2 with TRBJ2-1; D remains ambiguous. The CDR3 has 14 amino acids. Germline V gives CDR1 SGHTA, CDR2 FQGNSA. The V end lost 1 base, the J end lost 7 bases, and 11 bases lay between the germline ends.

This CDR3 is CASRLVPQETQYF. The CDR3 DNA reads as TGTGCCAGCAGACTAGTCCCCCAAGAGACCCAGTACTTC. The rearrangement links TRBV6-2 or TRBV6-3 to TRBJ2-5; a possible D gene is TRBD2 (5 bases). Per the germline V gene, CDR1 is MNHEY and CDR2 is SVGEGT. This CDR3 contains 13 residues. V was cut by 6 bases and J by 1 base, with 9 bases left in between.